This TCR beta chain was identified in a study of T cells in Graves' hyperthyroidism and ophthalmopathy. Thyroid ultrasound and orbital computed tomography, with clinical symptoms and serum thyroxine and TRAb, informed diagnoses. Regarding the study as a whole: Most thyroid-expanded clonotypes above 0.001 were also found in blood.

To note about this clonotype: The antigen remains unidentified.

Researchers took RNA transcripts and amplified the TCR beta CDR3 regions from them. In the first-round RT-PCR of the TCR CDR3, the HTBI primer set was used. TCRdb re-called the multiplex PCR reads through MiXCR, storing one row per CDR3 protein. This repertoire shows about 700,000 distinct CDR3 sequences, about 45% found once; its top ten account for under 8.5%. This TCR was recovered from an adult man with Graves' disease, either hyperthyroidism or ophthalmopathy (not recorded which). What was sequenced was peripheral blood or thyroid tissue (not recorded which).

CDR3: CASSYPGAVHGYTF. CDR3 sequence (DNA): TGTGCCAGCAGTTACCCAGGGGCAGTGCATGGCTACACCTTC. V gene TRBV6-5 combines with J gene TRBJ1-2, with D perhaps matching TRBD1 (6 bases). This CDR3 has 14 amino acids. The germline V and J ends were trimmed by 2 bases and 6 bases, with 13 bases remaining between them. In germline, CDR1 is MNHEY, CDR2 SVGAGI.